The following is a T cell receptor beta chain sequence with its context. No antigen is known for it. The junction does not match germline at one end; this may be a read error. The sample belongs to a study of regulatory T cells in long-lasting Graves disease (dated by TCRdb to about 2021). About the investigation overall: Antithyroid drugs had been taken for less than 3 months by newly diagnosed Graves' disease patients. Patients with persistent Graves' disease were compared with patients with newly diagnosed Graves' disease using TCR sequencing and RNA sequencing of peripheral blood. The study took place in China and was registered as a clinical trial. TCR sequencing covered some 13 persistent and approximately 20 newly diagnosed Graves' disease patients, some 33 samples in total. Results the study describes overall, beyond this receptor: The small sample size was acknowledged by the authors as a limitation that may reduce accuracy. Compared with newly diagnosed patients, persistent Graves' disease patients had lower TCR Shannon entropy and fewer highly expanded clones, which suggests clonal expansion. Because the primary lesion, thyroid tissue, could not be accessed, the study looked at peripheral blood alone. Persistent disease showed preferential use of TRBV28, TRBJ1-2 and TRBJ2-5, whereas newly diagnosed disease favored TRBV20-1 and TRBJ2-1. Sequencing and analysis were restricted to the TCR beta chain. Patients with persistent disease shared more public clonotypes (around 2,500) than newly diagnosed patients did (around 980).

To prepare the library, multiplex PCR was applied. The instrument was an Illumina HiSeq 4000. TCR beta libraries were built with iRepertoire HTBI primers and Arm-PCR amplification of CDR3 regions. Before sequencing, the PCR products underwent gel purification. The original methods were these. Across samples, 60 to 75 TRBV and roughly 15 TRBJ segments were identified and used for gene usage analysis of CDR3 amino acid clonotypes. COPE and FqMerger were used to merge filtered high-quality paired reads into contigs. Contigs were aligned with BLAST to IMGT TRBV, TRBD and TRBJ reference genes, and CDR3 was defined per IMGT. Any clonotype with a frequency above 0.1% was classified as a highly expanded clone. Repertoire diversity was measured by Shannon entropy, and V-J evenness by the Gini coefficient. A clonotype was considered public if more than one individual shared it. The public sequencing data were trimmed at Q25 with fastp and processed into clonotypes with MiXCR by TCRdb, which kept only in-frame beta chains. Entries that share a CDR3 protein sequence are merged under the most common genes and DNA. V and J calls and clone size were set by TCRdb, not the authors. The sample data list about 220,000 distinct CDR3 sequences, and roughly 19% of these were observed just once. Around 11% of the sample rests with the top ten.

Read against the paper, the sample's time point label means: newly diagnosed GD, antithyroid drugs for less than 3 months. For both TCR sequencing and RNA sequencing, RNA was extracted from PBMCs using TRIzol. The diagnosis of Graves' disease was made according to American Thyroid Association guidelines. The patients came from an endocrinology department in Xi'an, China. From each patient, 8 to 10 milliliters of peripheral blood was collected into an EDTA anticoagulant tube. Ficoll Paque Plus density gradient separation was used to isolate PBMCs, and no further T cell sorting was done. An Agilent 2100 Bioanalyzer and agarose gel were used to check RNA quality, while a NanoDrop 2000 measured RNA concentration. CDR1 LNHNV and CDR2 YYDKDF are derived from the germline V gene (reference sequence). Including cysteine and phenylalanine, the CDR3 has 16 amino acids. Kept here is only the CDR3 DNA, which spans 48 bases and is read in frame from base 1.

Another study also made use of these data, one on T cells in Graves' hyperthyroidism and ophthalmopathy. Per that second paper: Stable Graves' hyperthyroidism was defined as no progression to ophthalmopathy during 18 months of follow-up. Hyperthyroidism patients were newly diagnosed, had a disease duration of under 2 months, and were aged 18 to 65 years. Any patient with an uncontrolled infection, another autoimmune disease, pregnancy or lactation was excluded. Diagnoses were based on clinical symptoms, serum thyroxine and TRAb, thyroid ultrasound and orbital computed tomography. The first round of RT-PCR for the TCR CDR3 was performed with the HTBI primer set and the Qiagen OneStep RT-PCR kit. Blood samples also contained most of the expanded thyroid clonotypes (frequency above 0.001), which suggests that blood repertoires may reflect thyroid immune responses. In cross-validation, a model built on a 13 V-J signature told ophthalmopathy apart from stable hyperthyroidism with 85% to 90% sensitivity and 81% to 82% specificity, and in testing the same model reached 80%/75%. During validation, the model predicted progression to ophthalmopathy a median of roughly six months ahead of onset, with approximately 70% sensitivity and under 85% specificity. A discovery cohort of roughly 100 patients, 43 with Graves' ophthalmopathy and over 55 with stable Graves' hyperthyroidism, was used to find distinguishing TCR V-J signatures. Whether ophthalmopathy could be predicted prospectively was tested in an independent validation cohort made up of about 20 hyperthyroidism patients plus 17 patients who later progressed to ophthalmopathy. The 100 or so discovery patients were divided at random into training and test sets in a 7:3 ratio. In addition, the study compared T-cell repertoires in thyroid tissue and in blood from 6 or 7 Graves' hyperthyroidism patients. Once sampling was done, hyperthyroidism patients were given methimazole at a starting dose of 30 mg daily, whereas ophthalmopathy patients were given high-dose intravenous methylprednisolone. Libraries were constructed in a second round of multiplex PCR, after which size selection and purification were performed. Sequencing of the libraries was done on an Illumina HiSeq2000 using paired-end 100 bp reads. SOAPnuke was used to process the raw data, with reads discarded if the reads contained adapters or uncalled bases, had a mean Phred below 15, or lacked an exact constant-primer or identifier match. COPE v1.2.5 was used to merge high-quality paired reads, and clonotypes were defined as unique nucleotide sequences. MiTCR v1.1 was used to align the clonotypes against IMGT TRBV, TRBD and TRBJ reference segments. The analysis was restricted to V-J combinations with a frequency above 0.0001, which together covered 99.2% of the repertoires. The TCS score was defined as the ratio of F50 (clonal expansion) to E x V (chaos), calculated using BLOSUM62-based TCRdist between CDR3 peptides within each V-J. Welch's t-statistics and random forest reduced around 550 V-J features to some 14, which were used in a naive Bayes classifier (R e1071). No statistical method was used to set the sample size in advance, and investigators knew the group allocation. The paper reports TCR Vbeta CDR3 sequencing of more than 120 peripheral blood samples: some 44 ophthalmopathy, 75 to 80 hyperthyroidism and approximately 17 progressor patients.

The sequences come from peripheral blood mononuclear cells (PBMCs), collected at new diagnosis, from a patient treated with antithyroid drugs. The chain is encoded by TRBV15 joined to TRBJ1-1; TRBD1 is a weak D gene call, 6 bases matching. This TCR was recovered from a woman under 40 with Graves disease. Donor details come from another sample of the same person, matched by shared clones. The CDR3 sequence is CATSRDGGRLPTEASF. The DNA sequence is given as TGTGCCACCAGCAGAGATGGGGGCCGACTCCCCACTGAAGCTTCCTTT.